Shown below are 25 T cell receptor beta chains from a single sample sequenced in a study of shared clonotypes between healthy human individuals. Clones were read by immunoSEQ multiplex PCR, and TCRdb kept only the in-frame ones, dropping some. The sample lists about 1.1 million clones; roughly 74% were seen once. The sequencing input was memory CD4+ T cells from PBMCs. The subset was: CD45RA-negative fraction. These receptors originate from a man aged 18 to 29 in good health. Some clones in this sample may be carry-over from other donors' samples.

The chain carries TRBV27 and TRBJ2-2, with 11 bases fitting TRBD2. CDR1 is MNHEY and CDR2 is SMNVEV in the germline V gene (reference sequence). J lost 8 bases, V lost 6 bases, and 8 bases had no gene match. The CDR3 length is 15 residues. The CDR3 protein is CASRNIAGGYGELFF. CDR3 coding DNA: TGTGCCAGCAGAAACATAGCGGGAGGGTATGGGGAGCTGTTTTTT.

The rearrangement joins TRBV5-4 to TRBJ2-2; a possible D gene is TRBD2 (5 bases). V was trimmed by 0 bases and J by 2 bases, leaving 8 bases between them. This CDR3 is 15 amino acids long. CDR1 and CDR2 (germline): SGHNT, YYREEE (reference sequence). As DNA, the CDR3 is TGTGCCAGCAGCTTGGGCCTAGCTAACACCGGGGAGCTGTTTTTT. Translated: CASSLGLANTGELFF.

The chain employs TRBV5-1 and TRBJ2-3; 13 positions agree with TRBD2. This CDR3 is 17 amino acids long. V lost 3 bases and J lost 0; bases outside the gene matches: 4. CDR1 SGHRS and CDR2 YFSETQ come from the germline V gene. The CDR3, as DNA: TGCGCCAGCAGCTGGGGACTAGCGGGGACTAGCACAGATACGCAGTATTTT. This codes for CASSWGLAGTSTDTQYF.

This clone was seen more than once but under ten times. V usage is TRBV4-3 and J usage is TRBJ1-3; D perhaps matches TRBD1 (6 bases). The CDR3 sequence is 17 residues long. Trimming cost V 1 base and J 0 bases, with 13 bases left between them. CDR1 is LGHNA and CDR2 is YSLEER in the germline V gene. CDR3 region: CASSQVGGGSSGNTIYF. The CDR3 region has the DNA TGCGCCAGCAGCCAAGTAGGGGGGGGCAGCTCTGGAAACACCATATATTTT.

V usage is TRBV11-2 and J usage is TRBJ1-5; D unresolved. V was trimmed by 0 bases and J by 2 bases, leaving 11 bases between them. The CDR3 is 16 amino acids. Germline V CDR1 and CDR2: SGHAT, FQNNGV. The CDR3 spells CASSLDGPQGNQPQHF. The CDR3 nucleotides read TGTGCCAGCAGCTTAGATGGACCCCAGGGCAATCAGCCCCAGCATTTT.

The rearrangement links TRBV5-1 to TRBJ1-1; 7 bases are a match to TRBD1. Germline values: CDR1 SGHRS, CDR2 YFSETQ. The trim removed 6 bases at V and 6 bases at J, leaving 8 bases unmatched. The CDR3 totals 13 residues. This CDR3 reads CASKLSGQPEAFF. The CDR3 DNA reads TGCGCCAGCAAATTGTCGGGACAGCCTGAAGCTTTCTTT.

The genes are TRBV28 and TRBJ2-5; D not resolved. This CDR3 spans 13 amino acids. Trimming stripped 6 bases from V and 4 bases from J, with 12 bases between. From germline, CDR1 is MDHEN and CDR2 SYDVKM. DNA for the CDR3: TGTGCCAGCAGCCTCGGGCGGTCAGAGACCCAGTACTTC. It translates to CASSLGRSETQYF. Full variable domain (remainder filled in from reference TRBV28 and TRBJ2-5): DVKVTQSSRYLVKRTGEKVFLECVQDMDHENMFWYRQDPGLGLRLIYFSYDVKMKEKGDIPEGYSVSREKKERFSLILESASTNQTSMYLCASSLGRSETQYFGPGTRLLVL.

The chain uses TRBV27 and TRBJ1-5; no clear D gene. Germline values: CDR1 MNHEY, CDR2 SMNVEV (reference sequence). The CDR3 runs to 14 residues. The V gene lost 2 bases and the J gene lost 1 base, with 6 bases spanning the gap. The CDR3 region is CASSLGPSNQPQHF. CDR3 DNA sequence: TGTGCCAGCAGTTTAGGGCCAAGCAATCAGCCCCAGCATTTT.

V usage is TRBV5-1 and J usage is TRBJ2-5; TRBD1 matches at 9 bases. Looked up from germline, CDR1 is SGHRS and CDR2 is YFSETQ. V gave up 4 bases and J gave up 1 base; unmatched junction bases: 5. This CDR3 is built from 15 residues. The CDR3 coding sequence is TGCGCCAGCAGCGATCCACAGGGGGCCCAAGAGACCCAGTACTTC. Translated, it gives CASSDPQGAQETQYF.

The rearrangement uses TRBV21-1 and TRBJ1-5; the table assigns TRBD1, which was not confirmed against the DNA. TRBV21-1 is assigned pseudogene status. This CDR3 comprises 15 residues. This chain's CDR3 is CIWAIPAYSNQPQHF. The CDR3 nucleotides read TGTATATGGGCCATCCCTGCCTATAGCAATCAGCCCCAGCATTTT.

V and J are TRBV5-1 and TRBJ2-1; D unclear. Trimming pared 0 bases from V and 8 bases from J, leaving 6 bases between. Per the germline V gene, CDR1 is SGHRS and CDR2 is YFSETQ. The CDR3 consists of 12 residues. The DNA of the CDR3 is TGCGCCAGCAGCTTGGCCGGGTATGAGCAGTTCTTC. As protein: CASSLAGYEQFF.

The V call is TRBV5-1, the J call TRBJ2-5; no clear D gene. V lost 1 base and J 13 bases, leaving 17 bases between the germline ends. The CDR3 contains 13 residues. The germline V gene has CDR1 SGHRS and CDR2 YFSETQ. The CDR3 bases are TGCGCCAGCAGCTTGACCCTAAGATCCACCGCGTACTTC. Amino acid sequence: CASSLTLRSTAYF.

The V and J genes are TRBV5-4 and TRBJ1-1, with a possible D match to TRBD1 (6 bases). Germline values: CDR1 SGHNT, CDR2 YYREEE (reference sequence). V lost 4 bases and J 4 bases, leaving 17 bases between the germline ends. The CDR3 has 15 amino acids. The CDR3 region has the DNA TGTGCCAGCAGCCGAGCCACAGGGAGAGCCACTGAAGCTTTCTTT. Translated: CASSRATGRATEAFF. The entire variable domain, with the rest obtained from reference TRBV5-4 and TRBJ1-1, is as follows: ETGVTQSPTHLIKTRGQQVTLRCSSQSGHNTVSWYQQALGQGPQFIFQYYREEENGRGNFPPRFSGLQFPNYSSELNVNALELDDSALYLCASSRATGRATEAFFGQGTRLTVV.

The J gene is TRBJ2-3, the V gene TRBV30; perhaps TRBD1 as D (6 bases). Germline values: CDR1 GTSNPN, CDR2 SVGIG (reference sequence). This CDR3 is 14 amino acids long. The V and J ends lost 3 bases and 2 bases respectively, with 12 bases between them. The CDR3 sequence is CAWRRQEFTDTQYF. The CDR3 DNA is TGTGCCTGGAGAAGACAGGAGTTCACAGATACGCAGTATTTT.

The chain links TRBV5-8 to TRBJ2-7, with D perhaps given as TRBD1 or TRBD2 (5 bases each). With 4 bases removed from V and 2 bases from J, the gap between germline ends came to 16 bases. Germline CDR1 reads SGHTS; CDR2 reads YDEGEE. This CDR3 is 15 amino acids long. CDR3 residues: CASSRMGTETYEQYF. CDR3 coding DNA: TGTGCCAGCAGCCGCATGGGGACGGAGACCTACGAGCAGTACTTC.

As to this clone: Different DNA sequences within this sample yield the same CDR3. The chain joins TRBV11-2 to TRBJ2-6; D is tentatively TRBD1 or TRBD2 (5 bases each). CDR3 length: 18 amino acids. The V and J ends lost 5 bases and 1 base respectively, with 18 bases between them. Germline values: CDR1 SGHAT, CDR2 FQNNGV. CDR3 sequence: CASSPGPLPPSGANVLTF. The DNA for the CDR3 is TGTGCCAGCAGCCCGGGGCCTTTACCCCCTTCTGGGGCCAACGTCCTGACTTTC.

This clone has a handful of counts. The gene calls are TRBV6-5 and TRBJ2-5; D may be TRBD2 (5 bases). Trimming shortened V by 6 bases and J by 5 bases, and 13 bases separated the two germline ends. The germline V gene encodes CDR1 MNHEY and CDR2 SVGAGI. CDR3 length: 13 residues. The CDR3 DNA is TGTGCCAGCAGCCTAGGAGGCTTCGAGACCCAGTACTTC. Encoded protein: CASSLGGFETQYF.

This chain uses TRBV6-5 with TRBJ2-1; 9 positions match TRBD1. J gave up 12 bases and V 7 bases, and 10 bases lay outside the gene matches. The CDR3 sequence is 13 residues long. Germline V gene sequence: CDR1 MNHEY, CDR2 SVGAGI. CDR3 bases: TGTGCCAGCACCGGGGGGACAGGGACACGGCAGTTCTTC. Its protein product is CASTGGTGTRQFF.

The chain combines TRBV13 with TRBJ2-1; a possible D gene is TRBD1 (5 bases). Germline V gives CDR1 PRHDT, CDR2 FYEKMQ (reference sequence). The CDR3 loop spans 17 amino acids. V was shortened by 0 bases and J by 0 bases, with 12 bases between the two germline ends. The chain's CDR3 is CASSLGKTVNSYNEQFF. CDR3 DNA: TGTGCCAGCAGCTTAGGGAAGACAGTGAACTCCTACAATGAGCAGTTCTTC.

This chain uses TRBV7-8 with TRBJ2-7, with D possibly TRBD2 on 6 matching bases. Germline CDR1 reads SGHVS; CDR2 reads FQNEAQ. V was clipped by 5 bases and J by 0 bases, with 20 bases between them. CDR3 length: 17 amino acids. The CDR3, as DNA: TGTGCCAGCAGCCCGGGGCGTAGCGGAAAATTCTCCTACGAGCAGTACTTC. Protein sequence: CASSPGRSGKFSYEQYF.

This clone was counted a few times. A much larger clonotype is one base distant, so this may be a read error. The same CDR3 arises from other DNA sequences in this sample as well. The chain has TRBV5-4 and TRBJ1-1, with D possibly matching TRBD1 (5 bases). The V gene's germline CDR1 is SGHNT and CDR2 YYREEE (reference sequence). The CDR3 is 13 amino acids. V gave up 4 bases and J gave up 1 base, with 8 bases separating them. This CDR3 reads CASSQDRNTEAFF. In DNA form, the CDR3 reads TGTGCCAGCAGCCAAGACAGGAACACTGAAGCTTTCTTT.

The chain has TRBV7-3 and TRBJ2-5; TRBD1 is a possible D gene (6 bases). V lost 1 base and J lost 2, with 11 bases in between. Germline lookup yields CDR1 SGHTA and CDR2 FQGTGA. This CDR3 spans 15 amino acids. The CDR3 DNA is TGTGCCAGCAGCTTAAGAAGGACAGTTCAAGAGACCCAGTACTTC. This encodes CASSLRRTVQETQYF.

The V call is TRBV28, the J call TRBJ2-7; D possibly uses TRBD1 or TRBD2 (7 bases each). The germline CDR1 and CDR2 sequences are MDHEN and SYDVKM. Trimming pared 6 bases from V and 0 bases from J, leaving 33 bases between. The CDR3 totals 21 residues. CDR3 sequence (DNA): TGTGCCAGCAGGACCAGACAGGGCAAAATAGCGGGTACCCTATTCTCCTACGAGCAGTACTTC. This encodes CASRTRQGKIAGTLFSYEQYF.

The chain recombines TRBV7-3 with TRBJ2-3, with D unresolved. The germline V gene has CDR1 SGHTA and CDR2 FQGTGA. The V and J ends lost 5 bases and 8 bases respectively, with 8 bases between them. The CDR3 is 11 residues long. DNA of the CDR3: TGTGCCAGCAGCGACCATAGTACGCAGTATTTT. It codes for CASSDHSTQYF.

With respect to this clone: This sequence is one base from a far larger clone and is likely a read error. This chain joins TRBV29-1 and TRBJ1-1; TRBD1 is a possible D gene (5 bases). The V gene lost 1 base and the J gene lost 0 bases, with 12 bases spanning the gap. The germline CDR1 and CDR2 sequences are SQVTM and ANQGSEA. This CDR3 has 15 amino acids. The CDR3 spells CSVEGGWGVNTEAFF. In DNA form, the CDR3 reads TGCAGCGTTGAAGGGGGCTGGGGGGTGAACACTGAAGCTTTCTTT.